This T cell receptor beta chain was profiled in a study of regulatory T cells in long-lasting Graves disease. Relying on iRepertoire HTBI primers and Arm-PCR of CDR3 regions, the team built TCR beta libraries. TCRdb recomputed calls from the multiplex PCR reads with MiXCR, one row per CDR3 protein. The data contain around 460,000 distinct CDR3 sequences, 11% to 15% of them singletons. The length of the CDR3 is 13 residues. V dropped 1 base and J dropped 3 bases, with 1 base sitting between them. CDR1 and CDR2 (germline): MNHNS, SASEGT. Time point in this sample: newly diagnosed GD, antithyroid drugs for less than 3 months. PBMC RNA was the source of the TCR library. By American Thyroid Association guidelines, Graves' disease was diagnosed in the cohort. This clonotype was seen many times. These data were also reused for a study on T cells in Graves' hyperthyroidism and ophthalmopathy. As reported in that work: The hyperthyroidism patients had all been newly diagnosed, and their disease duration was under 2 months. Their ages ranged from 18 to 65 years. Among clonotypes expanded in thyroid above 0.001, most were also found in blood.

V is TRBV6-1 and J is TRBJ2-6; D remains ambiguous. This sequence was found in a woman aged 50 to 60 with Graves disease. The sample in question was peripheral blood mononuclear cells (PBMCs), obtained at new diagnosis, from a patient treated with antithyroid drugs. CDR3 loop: CASSEVGANVLTF. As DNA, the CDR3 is TGTGCCAGCAGTGAAGTTGGGGCCAACGTCCTGACTTTC.